This T cell receptor (beta chain) derives from a study of CD8 T cells in Susac syndrome (dated by TCRdb to about 2019). The study in broad terms: Repertoire sequencing was used to test whether CD8+ T cell activation and differentiation in Susac syndrome was antigen driven.

Points the paper makes about the study in general: The TCR sequencing and HLA analysis was acknowledged to have included a relatively small number of individuals.

RNA was extracted using the RNeasy kit, and about 0.45 to 1 ug of the RNA was reverse transcribed with random hexamers. TCR beta CDR3 regions were amplified with the immunoSEQ multiplex PCR assay covering 54 Vbeta and 13 Jbeta segments. Bias from PCR amplification was corrected by using a synthetic template baseline for primer optimization and for computational correction. Processing in the source paper ran as follows. Only productive sequences were kept, with reads annotated to V, D and J genes according to IMGT and analyzed in immunoSEQ Analyzer. Clonality was calculated as one minus the Shannon entropy normalized by log2 of the number of productive unique sequences. Public and private clones were assessed among the 100 most prevalent clones of each patient and control. Clones were defined as Susac-specific when absent from the healthy and MS cohorts, from 1,000 to 1,100 published viral clones and from other ImmuneACCESS disease sequences. In-frame beta chains were kept once TCRdb had trimmed the public reads at Q25 with fastp and called clones with MiXCR. Identical CDR3 proteins give one entry, which carries the most common genes and DNA. The V and J calls and clone size are TCRdb's, not the authors'. Here the sample has about 200,000 distinct CDR3 sequences; roughly 96% occur a single time. Of the sample, 0.093% is held by the ten largest clones.

A remark on this clonotype: There is no known antigen for this receptor. Nothing much larger sits one base from this clone, and base qualities are not available.

High-throughput TCR beta sequencing profiled peripheral blood CD8+ and CD4+ T cells from healthy donors, Susac syndrome patients and multiple sclerosis patients. The multiple sclerosis controls were treatment-naive patients who had stable or active relapsing-remitting disease and met the revised McDonald criteria. CD8+ TEMRA cells were enriched by FACS, while bulk CD8+ and CD4+ T cells were purified by magnetic negative isolation. Blood was collected in EDTA tubes and processed within 24 hours, with PBMCs isolated through density gradient centrifugation. PBMCs intended for TCR sequencing were frozen in liquid nitrogen and were later thawed in a 37 degrees C water bath. The sorted or isolated CD4+, CD8+ and CD8+ TEMRA cells had a purity of 90% or higher. V was cut back by 1 base and J by 2 bases, leaving a gap of 8 bases between them. The germline V gene supplies CDR1 KGHDR and CDR2 SFDVKD. CDR3 length: 15 amino acids, cysteine to phenylalanine. Of the read, only the CDR3 DNA is kept; its 45 bases are in frame from base 1.

The receptor comes from a human donor with multiple sclerosis. This sequence uses TRBV24-1 and TRBJ2-1; the D gene is unclear. What was sequenced was CD4+ T cells from PBMCs. The CDR3 loop reads CATSDFDLTYNEQFF. The DNA reads TGTGCCACCAGTGATTTCGACCTCACCTACAATGAGCAGTTCTTC.